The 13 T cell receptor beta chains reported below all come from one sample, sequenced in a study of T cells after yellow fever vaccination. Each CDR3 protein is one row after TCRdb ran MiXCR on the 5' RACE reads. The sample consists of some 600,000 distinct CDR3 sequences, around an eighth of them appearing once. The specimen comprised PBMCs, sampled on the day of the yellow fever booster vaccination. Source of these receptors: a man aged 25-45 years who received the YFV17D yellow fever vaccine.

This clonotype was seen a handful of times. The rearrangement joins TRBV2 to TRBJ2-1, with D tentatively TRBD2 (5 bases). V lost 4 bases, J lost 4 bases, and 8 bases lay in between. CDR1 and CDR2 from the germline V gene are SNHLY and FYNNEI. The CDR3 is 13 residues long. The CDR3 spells CASSGTGYNEQFF. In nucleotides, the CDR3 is TGTGCCAGCAGTGGGACGGGGTACAATGAGCAGTTCTTC.

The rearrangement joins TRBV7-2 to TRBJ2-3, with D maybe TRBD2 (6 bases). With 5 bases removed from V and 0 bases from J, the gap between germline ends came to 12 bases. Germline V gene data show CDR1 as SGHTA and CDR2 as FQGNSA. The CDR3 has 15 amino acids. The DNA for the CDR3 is TGTGCCAGCAGCCCCGGGGACTCCAGCACAGATACGCAGTATTTT. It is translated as CASSPGDSSTDTQYF.

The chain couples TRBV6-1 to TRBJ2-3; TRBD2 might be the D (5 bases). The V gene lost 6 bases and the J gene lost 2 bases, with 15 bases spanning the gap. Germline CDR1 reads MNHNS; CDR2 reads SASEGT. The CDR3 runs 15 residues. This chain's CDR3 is CASSPGREPTDTQYF. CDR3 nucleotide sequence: TGTGCCAGCAGCCCCGGACGGGAACCCACAGATACGCAGTATTTT.

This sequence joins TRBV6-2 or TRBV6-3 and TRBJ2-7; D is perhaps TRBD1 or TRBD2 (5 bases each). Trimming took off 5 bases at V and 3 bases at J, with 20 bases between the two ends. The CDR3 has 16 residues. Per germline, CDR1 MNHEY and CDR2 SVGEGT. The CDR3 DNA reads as TGTGCCAGCAGTCCCCTGATTCAGGGACGAAGCTACGAGCAGTACTTC. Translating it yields CASSPLIQGRSYEQYF.

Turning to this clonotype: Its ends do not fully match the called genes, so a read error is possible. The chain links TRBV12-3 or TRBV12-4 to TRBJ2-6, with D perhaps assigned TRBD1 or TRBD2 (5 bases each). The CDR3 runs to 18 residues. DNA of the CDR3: TGTGCCTGCAGTCCTCGGGACGGCCGCCTCTCTGGGGCCAACGTCCTGACTTTC. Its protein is CACSPRDGRLSGANVLTF.

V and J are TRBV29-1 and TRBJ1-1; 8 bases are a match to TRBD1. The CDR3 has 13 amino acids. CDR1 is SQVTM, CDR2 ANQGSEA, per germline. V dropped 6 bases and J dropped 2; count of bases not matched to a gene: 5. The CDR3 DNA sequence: TGCAGCGTAGACAGGGGCGGTAACACTGAAGCTTTCTTT. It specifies CSVDRGGNTEAFF.

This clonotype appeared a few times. CDR3 in DNA: TGTGCCAGCAGCCTGTGGACAGAAGCCTACGAGCAGTACTTC. Its protein product is CASSLWTEAYEQYF. The rearrangement joins TRBV7-2 to TRBJ2-7, with a tentative D call TRBD1 (6 bases). With 5 bases removed from V and 2 bases from J, the gap between germline ends came to 13 bases. The CDR3 spans 14 residues. CDR1 is SGHTA and CDR2 is FQGNSA in the germline V gene.

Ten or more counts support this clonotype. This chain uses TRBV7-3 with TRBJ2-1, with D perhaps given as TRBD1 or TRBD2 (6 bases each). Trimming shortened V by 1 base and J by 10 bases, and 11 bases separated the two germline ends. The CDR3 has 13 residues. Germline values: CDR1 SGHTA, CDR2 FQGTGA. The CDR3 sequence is CASSLNSGGEQFF. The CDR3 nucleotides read TGTGCCAGCAGCTTAAATTCCGGGGGCGAGCAGTTCTTC.

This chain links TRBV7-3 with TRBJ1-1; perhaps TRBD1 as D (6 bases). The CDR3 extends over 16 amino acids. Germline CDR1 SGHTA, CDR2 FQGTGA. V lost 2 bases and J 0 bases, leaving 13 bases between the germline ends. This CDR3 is CASSLQGRGMNTEAFF. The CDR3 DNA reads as TGTGCCAGCAGCTTACAGGGGAGGGGTATGAACACTGAAGCTTTCTTT.

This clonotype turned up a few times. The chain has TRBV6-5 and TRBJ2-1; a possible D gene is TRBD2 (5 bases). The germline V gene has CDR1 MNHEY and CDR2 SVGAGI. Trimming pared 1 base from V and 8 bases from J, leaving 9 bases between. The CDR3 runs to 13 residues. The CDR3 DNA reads TGTGCCAGCAGTTACTTACGAGGGTATGAGCAGTTCTTC. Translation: CASSYLRGYEQFF.

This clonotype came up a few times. This CDR3 is CASSRVGKSSYNEQFF. The CDR3 coding sequence is TGTGCCAGCAGCAGAGTTGGGAAGAGCTCCTACAATGAGCAGTTCTTC. The chain couples TRBV7-2 to TRBJ2-1; no reliable D call. Germline V gene data show CDR1 as SGHTA and CDR2 as FQGNSA. Deletions cut 5 bases from V and 0 bases from J, with 14 bases between. There are 16 residues in the CDR3.

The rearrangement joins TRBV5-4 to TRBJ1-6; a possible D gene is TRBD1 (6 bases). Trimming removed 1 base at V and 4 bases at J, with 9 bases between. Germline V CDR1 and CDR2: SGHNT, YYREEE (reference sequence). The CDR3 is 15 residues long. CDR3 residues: CASSLKGGYNSPLHF. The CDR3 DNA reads TGTGCCAGCAGCTTGAAAGGGGGATATAATTCACCCCTCCACTTT.

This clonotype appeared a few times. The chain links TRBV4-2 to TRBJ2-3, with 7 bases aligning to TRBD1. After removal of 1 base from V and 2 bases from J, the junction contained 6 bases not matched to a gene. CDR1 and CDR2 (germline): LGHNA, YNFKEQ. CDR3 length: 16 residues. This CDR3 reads CASSQVGQRFTDTQYF. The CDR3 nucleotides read TGTGCCAGCAGCCAAGTGGGACAGAGATTCACAGATACGCAGTATTTT.